This entry lists 3 T cell receptor beta chains sequenced from one sample in a study of CD8+CD57+ T cells in acquired aplastic anemia (dated 2018 in TCRdb). Sequenced on an Illumina HiSeq 2000. Genomic DNA served as template for TCR beta VDJ combination and CDR3 sequence profiling. TCRdb reanalyzed the raw reads on its own, using fastp at Q25 for trimming and MiXCR for clone calling, and kept in-frame beta chains. Rows merge per CDR3 protein into single entries with the most common DNA and genes. This sample gives some 130,000 distinct CDR3 sequences in total; about 48% of them show up just once. Of the sample, about 2.7% falls within the top ten clones. The sample comprised sorted CD4+, CD8+, or CD8+CD57+ T cells (not recorded which) from PBMCs. These receptors all come from a human donor in good health, serving as a control.

This clonotype has a handful of counts. This chain connects TRBV18 to TRBJ1-5, with a weak D call TRBD1 (5 bases). Germline values: CDR1 KGHSH, CDR2 LQKENI. The CDR3 runs 15 residues. Between the trimmed V and J ends, which lost 6 bases and 2 bases, there was a span of 14 bases. Written as DNA, the CDR3 is TGTGCCAGCTCTTCAGGGATTGGGGGCAATCAGCCCCAGCATTTT. As protein: CASSSGIGGNQPQHF.

The chain has TRBV4-2 and TRBJ2-1, with 9 bases identical to TRBD2. The CDR3 is made up of 19 amino acids. The germline CDR1 and CDR2 sequences are LGHNA and YNFKEQ. The V gene end was trimmed by 4 bases and the J gene end by 9 bases; junction bases not matched to a gene: 22. CDR3 sequence reads: CASSLGQAGGPIIRSEQFF. The CDR3 DNA sequence: TGTGCCAGCAGCCTTGGACAGGCGGGGGGGCCCATAATCCGTAGTGAGCAGTTCTTC.

CDR3 DNA: TGCAGTGCTAGAGTAGGCAGCCAAGAGACCCAGTACTTC. Protein product: CSARVGSQETQYF. J is TRBJ2-5 and V is TRBV20-1; unclear D gene. The ends were cut back, 1 base at V and 1 base at J, with 7 bases in the middle. There are 13 residues in the CDR3. From germline, CDR1 is DFQATT and CDR2 SNEGSKA (reference sequence).